This T cell receptor (beta chain) appears in the sequencing data of a study of blood T cell repertoires in COVID-19. Across the study: The United States, Italy and Spain provided the acute and convalescent COVID-19 samples.

Assay: immunoSEQ multiplex PCR; the TCRdb copy retains only in-frame clones and omits some. The sample includes around 100,000 clones, approximately 89% of them seen just once. The CDR3 loop spans 13 amino acids. Trimming pared 3 bases from V and 3 bases from J, leaving 8 bases between. The germline V gene encodes CDR1 MGHDK and CDR2 SYGVNS. The V and J genes are TRBV25-1 and TRBJ1-1; possibly TRBD1 for D (5 bases). Specimen: peripheral blood. The receptor was isolated from an older woman with COVID-19, enrolled during active disease. The CDR3: CASSDRVDTEAFF. CDR3 in DNA: TGTGCCAGCAGTGACAGGGTGGACACTGAAGCTTTCTTT.